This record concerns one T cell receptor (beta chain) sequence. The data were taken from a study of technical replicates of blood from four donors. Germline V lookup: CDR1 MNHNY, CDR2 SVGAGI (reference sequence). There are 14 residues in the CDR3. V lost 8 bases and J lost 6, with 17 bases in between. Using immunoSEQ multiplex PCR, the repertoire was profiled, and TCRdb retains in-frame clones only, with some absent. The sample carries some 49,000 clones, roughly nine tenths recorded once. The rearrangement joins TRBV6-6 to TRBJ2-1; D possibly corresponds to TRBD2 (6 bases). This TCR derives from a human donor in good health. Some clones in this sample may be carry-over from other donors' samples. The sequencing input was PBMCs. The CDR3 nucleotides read TGTGCCAGCGGCGGAGGGCTCAGTAGCAATGAGCAGTTCTTC. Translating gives CASGGGLSSNEQFF.